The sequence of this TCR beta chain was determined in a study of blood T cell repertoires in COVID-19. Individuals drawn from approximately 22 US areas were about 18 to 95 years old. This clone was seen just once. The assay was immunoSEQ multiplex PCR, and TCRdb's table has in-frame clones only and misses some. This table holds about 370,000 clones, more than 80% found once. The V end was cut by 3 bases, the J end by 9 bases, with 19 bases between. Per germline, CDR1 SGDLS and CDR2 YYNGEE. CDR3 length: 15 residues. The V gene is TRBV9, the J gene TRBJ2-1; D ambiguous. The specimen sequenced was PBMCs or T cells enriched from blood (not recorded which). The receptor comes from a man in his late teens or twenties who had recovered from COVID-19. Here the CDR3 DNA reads TGTGCCAGCAGCGCCCCCCTAGTTTCTTCGGCTGAGCAGTTCTTC. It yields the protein CASSAPLVSSAEQFF.